Below, 10 T cell receptor beta chains from the same sample are listed, as sequenced in a study of Ad26.COV2.S vaccination and SARS-CoV-2 variants (dated by TCRdb to the early 2020s). Library generation was performed with the immunoSEQ multiplex PCR assay. TCRdb took this table from immuneACCESS and kept in-frame rearrangements with V and J called. Such tables lack part of the clones; where checked against another copy, unresolved V genes explain under half of the gap, and the rest is unexplained. Within this sample are around 340,000 clones, with 65% to 90% of them counted one time only. The ten biggest clones cover around 10% of the sample. Reading the label with the study, this specimen's treatment or condition is: 19 received Ad26.COV2.S at low or high dose, single or two shots; roughly 5 received placebo; per-sample allocation not given. For vaccine and placebo recipients, the sequenced repertoires came from samples collected on day 63 after the first injection.

The sample was peripheral blood, taken in a trial of Ad26.COV2.S vaccine versus placebo. These receptors all stem from a person between 18 and 59 years old who received the Ad26.COV2.S COVID-19 vaccine or a placebo.

The chain joins TRBV12-3 or TRBV12-4 to TRBJ1-6, with D hard to call. V lost 7 bases, J lost 10 bases, and 11 bases lay in between. This CDR3 is 12 amino acids long. The CDR3 loop reads CASTLNGSPLHF. CDR3 coding DNA: TGTGCCAGCACCCTAAACGGGTCACCCCTCCACTTT.

A few counts support this clone. The chain uses TRBV27 and TRBJ1-5; 7 nucleotides align to TRBD1. V lost 1 base to trimming and J lost 7 bases; unmatched junction nucleotides: 10. The CDR3 contains 16 residues. Germline lookup yields CDR1 MNHEY and CDR2 SMNVEV (reference sequence). CDR3 residues: CASSLLGKGARQPQHF. CDR3 nucleotides: TGTGCCAGCAGTTTATTGGGTAAGGGGGCTAGGCAGCCCCAGCATTTT.

The chain employs TRBV19 and TRBJ2-7, with 8 bases aligning to TRBD1. Trimming cost V 3 bases and J 3 bases; bases outside gene matches: 13. The CDR3 covers 17 residues. Germline V lookup: CDR1 LNHDA, CDR2 SQIVND (reference sequence). CDR3 amino acids: CASSITRGPHDDYEQYF. For the CDR3, the DNA is TGTGCCAGTAGTATTACCAGGGGGCCCCACGATGACTACGAGCAGTACTTC.

The V call is TRBV28, the J call TRBJ1-1, with D possibly TRBD1 on 5 matching bases. CDR1 and CDR2 from the germline V gene are MDHEN and SYDVKM. There are 14 residues in the CDR3. The ends were cut back, 3 bases at V and 6 bases at J, with 14 bases in the middle. DNA of the CDR3: TGTGCCAGCAGTTTTCTACCCGGGGGTCCTGAAGCTTTCTTT. This sequence encodes CASSFLPGGPEAFF.

This rearrangement joins TRBV4-3 to TRBJ2-7; D gene unclear. Germline-derived CDR1 and CDR2 are LGHNA and YSLEER. V dropped 0 bases and J dropped 2 bases, with 11 bases sitting between them. The CDR3 extends over 15 amino acids. For the CDR3, the DNA is TGCGCCAGCAGCCAAGAAGCAGAAGTGGCCTACGAGCAGTACTTC. Encoded protein: CASSQEAEVAYEQYF.

This clone was observed a single time. The chain recombines TRBV28 with TRBJ2-7; no firm D call. Trimming took 7 bases from V and 4 from J, leaving 17 bases between them. This CDR3 region has 14 residues. The germline CDR1 and CDR2 sequences are MDHEN and SYDVKM. CDR3 DNA sequence: TGTGCCAGCACCACACCGAGGCTAGTTTACGAGCAGTACTTC. The encoded protein is CASTTPRLVYEQYF.

This sequence joins TRBV4-3 and TRBJ2-7; tentatively, D is TRBD1 (6 bases). The CDR3 consists of 16 residues. Germline V lookup: CDR1 LGHNA, CDR2 YSLEER. V dropped 0 bases and J dropped 5 bases, with 17 bases sitting between them. Written as DNA, the CDR3 is TGCGCCAGCAGCCAAGATTCAGGGGTGGCAGGAAACGAGCAGTACTTC. Protein product: CASSQDSGVAGNEQYF.

The chain employs TRBV3-1 (or the pseudogene TRBV3-2) and TRBJ1-2, with a tentative D call TRBD1 (6 bases). Trimming cost V 1 base and J 3 bases, with 9 bases left between them. The CDR3 covers 14 residues. Germline CDR1 reads LGHDT; CDR2 reads YNNKEL (reference sequence). Here the CDR3 DNA reads TGTGCCAGCAGCCAAGCGCAGGGGTACTATGGCTACACCTTC. Its protein is CASSQAQGYYGYTF.

This clone came up a few times. The chain joins TRBV10-3 to TRBJ2-1; D not resolved. The CDR3 has 16 amino acids. The germline V gene has CDR1 ENHRY and CDR2 SYGVKD. Trimming shortened V by 0 bases and J by 3 bases, and 12 bases separated the two germline ends. This chain's CDR3 is CAISESGSLIYNEQFF. The CDR3 nucleotides read TGTGCCATCAGTGAGTCTGGCAGCCTCATCTACAATGAGCAGTTCTTC.

This rearrangement joins TRBV11-2 to TRBJ1-1, with 10 bases fitting TRBD1. The CDR3 spans 13 residues. Trimming cost V 8 bases and J 0 bases; bases outside gene matches: 0. Germline-derived CDR1 and CDR2 are SGHAT and FQNNGV. CDR3 sequence reads: CASGTGVNTEAFF. CDR3 coding DNA: TGTGCCAGCGGGACAGGGGTGAACACTGAAGCTTTCTTT.